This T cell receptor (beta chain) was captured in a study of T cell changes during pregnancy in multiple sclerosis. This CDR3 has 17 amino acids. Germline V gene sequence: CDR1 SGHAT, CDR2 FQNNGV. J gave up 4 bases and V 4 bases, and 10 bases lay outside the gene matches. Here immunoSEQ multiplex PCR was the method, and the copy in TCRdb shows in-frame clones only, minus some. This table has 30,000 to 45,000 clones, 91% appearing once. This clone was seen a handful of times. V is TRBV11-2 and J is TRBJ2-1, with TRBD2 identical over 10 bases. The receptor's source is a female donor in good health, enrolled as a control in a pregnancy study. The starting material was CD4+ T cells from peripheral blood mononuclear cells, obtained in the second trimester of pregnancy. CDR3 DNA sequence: TGTGCCAGCAGCTCTACAGGACTAGCGGACGTGTACAATGAGCAGTTCTTC. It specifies CASSSTGLADVYNEQFF.